One and the same sample provided the 30 T cell receptor beta chains below, sequenced in a study of blood T cell repertoires in COVID-19. The method was immunoSEQ multiplex PCR; TCRdb's version includes in-frame clones alone and lacks a portion of them. The sample yields approximately 150,000 clones, roughly 88% seen once. Sample: peripheral blood. These receptors came from a man between 60 and 75 years old with active or convalescent COVID-19.

The CDR3 bases are TGTGCCATCAGTGAGCCCGCGGGACGGAGGAACACTGAAGCTTTCTTT. Translation: CAISEPAGRRNTEAFF. This chain connects TRBV10-3 to TRBJ1-1, with TRBD1 as a possible D gene (5 bases). V lost 2 bases and J lost 1, with 14 bases in between. The CDR3 runs 16 residues. Germline V gene sequence: CDR1 ENHRY, CDR2 SYGVKD.

The chain is built from TRBV25-1 and TRBJ1-1; 9 bases are a match to TRBD1. CDR3 length: 16 amino acids. The trim removed 2 bases at V and 6 bases at J, leaving 10 bases unmatched. CDR1 and CDR2 (germline): MGHDK, SYGVNS. CDR3 DNA sequence: TGTGCCAGCAGTGAAATATCGACAGGGGGGTGGGCTGAAGCTTTCTTT. It yields the protein CASSEISTGGWAEAFF.

This clone was seen only once. V and J are TRBV7-2 and TRBJ2-3; the match to TRBD2 covers 8 bases. CDR3 length: 16 residues. V shed 5 bases and J 2 bases; nucleotides not matched to a gene: 9. The germline gives CDR1 SGHTA, CDR2 FQGNSA. The CDR3 spells CASSPRAGGFTDTQYF. The CDR3 bases are TGTGCCAGCAGCCCTCGGGCGGGAGGATTCACAGATACGCAGTATTTT.

This clone was seen once. The germline gene is not matched at one end of the junction; a read error may be the cause. This rearrangement joins TRBV4-3 to TRBJ1-2; tentative D call: TRBD1 (5 bases). This CDR3 spans 13 amino acids. Germline lookup yields CDR1 LGHNA and CDR2 YSLEER. CDR3 sequence reads: CASSQGGRYSYTF. The CDR3 DNA follows: TGCGCCAGCAGCCAAGGGGGCCGCTATAGCTACACCTTC.

J is TRBJ1-4 and V is TRBV28; D is undetermined. With 3 bases removed from V and 0 bases from J, the gap between germline ends came to 5 bases. This CDR3 spans 14 amino acids. Germline assignment: CDR1 MDHEN and CDR2 SYDVKM. This chain's CDR3 is CASSFDTTNEKLFF. CDR3 bases: TGTGCCAGCAGTTTCGACACAACTAATGAAAAACTGTTTTTT.

This clone was recorded once. The V gene is TRBV7-2, the J gene TRBJ2-2; 11 nucleotides align to TRBD2. The germline V gene has CDR1 SGHTA and CDR2 FQGNSA. V gave up 5 bases and J gave up 4 bases; unmatched junction bases: 6. The CDR3 consists of 16 residues. In nucleotides, the CDR3 is TGTGCCAGCAGCCCGCCTAGCGGGGGGAGCACCGGGGAGCTGTTTTTT. Translation gives CASSPPSGGSTGELFF.

V gene TRBV2 combines with J gene TRBJ1-5; 8 bases match TRBD1. CDR1 SNHLY and CDR2 FYNNEI come from the germline V gene. CDR3 length: 16 residues. The V and J ends lost 6 bases and 4 bases, in that order; junction bases with no gene match: 11. The CDR3: CASRVGGTGFNQPQHF. CDR3 nucleotide sequence: TGTGCCAGCAGAGTGGGAGGGACAGGTTTTAATCAGCCCCAGCATTTT.

The chain uses TRBV11-2 and TRBJ2-3; D unclear. The CDR3 has 15 residues. The ends were cut back, 2 bases at V and 5 bases at J, with 14 bases in the middle. The V gene's germline CDR1 is SGHAT and CDR2 FQNNGV. In nucleotides, the CDR3 is TGTGCCAGCAGCTTATTTGATGTTGGGCAAGATACGCAGTATTTT. This encodes CASSLFDVGQDTQYF.

V gene TRBV19 combines with J gene TRBJ1-3, with D tentatively TRBD1 (6 bases). There are 17 residues in the CDR3. The germline V and J ends were trimmed by 3 bases and 1 base, with 16 bases remaining between them. Per the germline V gene, CDR1 is LNHDA and CDR2 is SQIVND (reference sequence). The CDR3 loop is CASSIFRGTGSGNTIYF. CDR3 bases: TGTGCCAGTAGTATCTTTAGGGGGACGGGGTCTGGAAACACCATATATTTT.

In its sample, this clone was seen once. Written as DNA, the CDR3 is TGTGCCAGCAGTTACACTTCATTTAGCACAGATACGCAGTATTTT. Its protein is CASSYTSFSTDTQYF. The chain links TRBV6-5 to TRBJ2-3; D is ambiguous. The CDR3 sequence is 15 residues long. V was shortened by 2 bases and J by 0 bases, with 9 bases between the two germline ends. CDR1 and CDR2 from the germline V gene are MNHEY and SVGAGI.

V usage is TRBV7-9 and J usage is TRBJ1-3; 9 bases agree with TRBD1. V shed 3 bases and J 6 bases; nucleotides not matched to a gene: 6. The germline gives CDR1 SEHNR, CDR2 FQNEAQ (reference sequence). CDR3 length equals 15 residues. DNA for the CDR3: TGTGCCAGCAGCTTGTTCGACAGGGGGGAAAACACCATATATTTT. It is translated as CASSLFDRGENTIYF.

The chain carries TRBV10-3 and TRBJ2-1; the D gene is possibly TRBD1 (6 bases). The CDR3 loop spans 13 amino acids. Germline loops: CDR1 ENHRY, CDR2 SYGVKD. V lost 4 bases and J lost 8, with 12 bases in between. CDR3 nucleotides: TGTGCCATCAGTGGCTACAGGGACGATGAGCAGTTCTTC. It translates to CAISGYRDDEQFF.

This sequence joins TRBV19 and TRBJ2-3, with TRBD2 matching over 7 bases. V trimming: 4 bases; J trimming: 7 bases; junction bases outside the gene matches: 8. This CDR3 region has 14 residues. CDR1 and CDR2 from the germline V gene are LNHDA and SQIVND (reference sequence). This CDR3 is CASSNQAGINTQYF. The CDR3 coding sequence is TGTGCCAGTAGTAATCAAGCGGGAATCAATACGCAGTATTTT.

The rearrangement joins TRBV7-2 to TRBJ1-4; TRBD1 is a possible D gene (5 bases). Germline V gene data show CDR1 as SGHTA and CDR2 as FQGNSA. The CDR3 has 14 amino acids. V lost 6 bases to trimming and J lost 5 bases, with 13 bases between them. CDR3 residues: CASRKQDGNEKLFF. The CDR3 DNA reads TGTGCCAGCAGAAAACAGGACGGGAATGAAAAACTGTTTTTT.

This clone showed up just a few times. The gene calls are TRBV11-2 and TRBJ1-5, with 8 positions matching TRBD1. Germline V CDR1 and CDR2: SGHAT, FQNNGV. The junction had 3 bases not matched to a gene; V was cut back by 5 bases and J by 6 bases. This CDR3 is 13 amino acids long. CDR3 amino acids: CASSPDRGQPQHF. In DNA, the CDR3 is TGTGCCAGCAGCCCTGACAGGGGTCAGCCCCAGCATTTT.

The chain uses TRBV27 and TRBJ1-5; D is possibly TRBD1 (6 bases). Trimming took 3 bases from V and 1 from J, leaving 10 bases between them. This CDR3 contains 15 residues. Germline lookup yields CDR1 MNHEY and CDR2 SMNVEV (reference sequence). This CDR3 is CASSFSGQSNQPQHF. In DNA, the CDR3 is TGTGCCAGCAGTTTTAGTGGACAGAGCAATCAGCCCCAGCATTTT.

This clone was observed a handful of times. The chain is built from TRBV12-3 or TRBV12-4 and TRBJ2-7, with 7 bases lining up with TRBD1. Trimming cost V 8 bases and J 6 bases; bases outside gene matches: 7. This CDR3 is built from 12 residues. Here the CDR3 reads CASASGQREQYV. The CDR3 nucleotides are TGTGCCAGCGCCTCGGGACAGCGCGAGCAGTACGTC.

This chain connects TRBV2 to TRBJ2-2; TRBD2 matches 14 bases. The V and J ends lost 2 bases and 2 bases, in that order; junction bases with no gene match: 7. The CDR3 extends over 19 amino acids. Germline V gene data show CDR1 as SNHLY and CDR2 as FYNNEI. The CDR3 nucleotides are TGTGCCAGCAGTGAAAAGGCGGGACTAGCGGGGGTCAACACCGGGGAGCTGTTTTTT. Its translation: CASSEKAGLAGVNTGELFF.

For this clone: Germline is not matched at one junction end, which may reflect a read error. The chain employs TRBV5-6 and TRBJ2-4; 10 bases are shared with TRBD2. Germline CDR1 is SGHDT and CDR2 is YYEEEE. The CDR3 has 17 residues. Written as DNA, the CDR3 is TGTGCCAGCAGCCCTCGCAAGCTAGCGGGAGCCAGAAACATTCAGTACTTC. Translating it yields CASSPRKLAGARNIQYF.

The rearrangement uses TRBV29-1 and TRBJ2-7, with D tentatively TRBD1 (5 bases). V lost 7 bases to trimming and J lost 1 base, with 20 bases between them. The CDR3 is 15 residues long. Germline CDR1 reads SQVTM; CDR2 reads ANQGSEA. The chain's CDR3 is CSAEIWQGTSYEQYF. In DNA, the CDR3 is TGCAGCGCCGAAATCTGGCAGGGAACATCCTACGAGCAGTACTTC.

The J gene is TRBJ1-6, the V gene TRBV4-3, with 7 positions matching TRBD1. V trimming: 0 bases; J trimming: 16 bases; junction bases outside the gene matches: 6. This CDR3 has 13 residues. The germline V gene has CDR1 LGHNA and CDR2 YSLEER. The CDR3: CASSQDRGQGLHF. The CDR3 DNA reads as TGCGCCAGCAGCCAAGATAGGGGGCAGGGGCTCCACTTT.

This clone has just a few counts. The chain carries TRBV12-3 or TRBV12-4 and TRBJ1-2; D possibly corresponds to TRBD1 (5 bases). The CDR3 length is 13 residues. V shed 3 bases and J shed 3 bases, with 8 bases lying between them. The CDR3 spells CASSFGRDYGYTF. CDR3 DNA sequence: TGTGCCAGCAGTTTCGGCAGGGACTATGGCTACACCTTC.

V gene TRBV5-1 combines with J gene TRBJ1-2; a possible D gene is TRBD1 (5 bases). V dropped 0 bases and J dropped 4 bases, with 13 bases sitting between them. The germline gives CDR1 SGHRS, CDR2 YFSETQ. The CDR3 consists of 15 residues. CDR3 sequence reads: CASSLGRGSGYGYTF. DNA for the CDR3: TGCGCCAGCAGCTTGGGGAGGGGCTCGGGCTATGGCTACACCTTC.

CDR3 protein: CASSLGLAGGPDTGELFF. CDR3 coding DNA: TGTGCCAGCAGCCTGGGACTAGCGGGGGGGCCGGACACCGGGGAGCTGTTTTTT. The chain links TRBV3-1 (or the pseudogene TRBV3-2) to TRBJ2-2; 16 bases line up with TRBD2. Trimming took 4 bases from V and 3 from J; bases not matched to a gene: 5. Germline V gene data show CDR1 as LGHDT and CDR2 as YNNKEL (reference sequence). CDR3 length: 18 amino acids.

The V gene is TRBV2, the J gene TRBJ1-1; no clear D. The germline V gene encodes CDR1 SNHLY and CDR2 FYNNEI. V lost 0 bases and J lost 1, with 15 bases in between. The CDR3 has 17 residues. The CDR3 spells CASSEALLGRKNTEAFF. The CDR3 coding sequence is TGTGCCAGCAGTGAAGCGCTTCTGGGCAGGAAGAACACTGAAGCTTTCTTT.

In DNA form, the CDR3 reads TGTGCCAGCACGGGAAACTATGGCTACACCTTC. It specifies CASTGNYGYTF. This chain joins TRBV6-5 and TRBJ1-2; D unclear. This CDR3 is 11 amino acids long. V lost 7 bases and J lost 2, with 5 bases in between. Germline loops: CDR1 MNHEY, CDR2 SVGAGI.

This chain links TRBV7-2 with TRBJ1-1; D gene ambiguous. This CDR3 spans 13 amino acids. Germline CDR1 SGHTA, CDR2 FQGNSA. Trimming stripped 0 bases from V and 6 bases from J, with 8 bases between. CDR3 residues: CASSLAGRSEAFF. The CDR3 nucleotides are TGTGCCAGCAGCTTAGCCGGGAGATCTGAAGCTTTCTTT.

This sequence joins TRBV7-9 and TRBJ2-1; a weak D match, TRBD2 (5 bases). The germline V gene has CDR1 SEHNR and CDR2 FQNEAQ (reference sequence). There are 16 residues in the CDR3. Trimming left V 2 bases short and J 0 bases short, with 11 bases between. CDR3 nucleotides: TGTGCCAGCAGCTTACGGTCGGGGAGCTCCTACAATGAGCAGTTCTTC. Translating gives CASSLRSGSSYNEQFF.

The chain is built from TRBV5-4 and TRBJ2-5; D may be TRBD1 (6 bases). Germline-derived CDR1 and CDR2 are SGHNT and YYREEE (reference sequence). This CDR3 spans 14 amino acids. The germline V and J ends were trimmed by 1 base and 0 bases, with 7 bases remaining between them. The CDR3 DNA follows: TGTGCCAGCAGCTTGAGGGGGAACCAAGAGACCCAGTACTTC. This translates into CASSLRGNQETQYF.

The V and J genes are TRBV6-1 and TRBJ1-5; TRBD1 might be the D (5 bases). Per the germline V gene, CDR1 is MNHNS and CDR2 is SASEGT. The V and J ends lost 1 base and 7 bases respectively, with 11 bases between them. The CDR3 is 14 residues long. The CDR3 spells CASSEEQGWQPQHF. CDR3 nucleotide sequence: TGTGCCAGCAGTGAAGAGCAGGGATGGCAGCCCCAGCATTTT.